A single sample is the source of the 20 T cell receptor beta chains below, sequenced in a study of PD-L1 blockade in urothelial cancer. Sequenced by immunoSEQ multiplex PCR; TCRdb stores in-frame clones only, minus some. This table has some 1,600 clones, approximately 32% appearing once. Material: tumor tissue, obtained before atezolizumab (anti-PD-L1) treatment. These receptors were obtained from a woman in her fifties or sixties with urothelial cancer.

This clone has more than one count but fewer than ten. This sequence joins TRBV9 and TRBJ1-1; D not resolved. Trimming pared 2 bases from V and 1 base from J, leaving 6 bases between. The CDR3 is 13 amino acids. Germline V gives CDR1 SGDLS, CDR2 YYNGEE. The CDR3 bases are TGTGCCAGCAGCGTGGAAACGAACACTGAAGCTTTCTTT. It encodes CASSVETNTEAFF.

This clone has only a few counts. This chain uses TRBV2 with TRBJ2-7; 9 bases are a match to TRBD1. The germline CDR1 and CDR2 sequences are SNHLY and FYNNEI. V trimming: 6 bases; J trimming: 2 bases; junction bases outside the gene matches: 2. This CDR3 is 13 amino acids long. As DNA, the CDR3 is TGTGCCAGCAGGGGACAGGGTACCTACGAGCAGTACTTC. Translation: CASRGQGTYEQYF.

The chain joins TRBV29-1 to TRBJ1-1; D remains unclear. Germline loops: CDR1 SQVTM, CDR2 ANQGSEA. Trimming took 2 bases from V and 0 from J, leaving 13 bases between them. This CDR3 contains 15 residues. The CDR3 region is CSVETAGALNTEAFF. The CDR3 nucleotides are TGCAGCGTTGAAACGGCAGGCGCTTTGAACACTGAAGCTTTCTTT.

This clone was recorded a few times. This rearrangement joins TRBV6-8 to TRBJ1-6; 9 nucleotides match TRBD1. The CDR3 has 14 residues. After removal of 8 bases from V and 6 bases from J, the junction contained 5 bases not matched to a gene. Germline V CDR1 and CDR2: MNHGY, SAAAGT. The CDR3 spells CASFHRGPNSPLHF. The DNA of the CDR3 is TGTGCCAGCTTCCACAGGGGGCCTAATTCACCCCTCCACTTT.

This clone is medium-sized. The V and J genes are TRBV11-3 and TRBJ1-1; a possible D gene is TRBD1 (5 bases). Looked up from germline, CDR1 is SGHNT and CDR2 is YENEEA. The CDR3 is 16 amino acids. The ends were cut back, 3 bases at V and 4 bases at J, with 18 bases in the middle. The CDR3 region is CASSFHQGFAGTEAFF. The CDR3 DNA reads as TGTGCCAGCAGCTTTCATCAGGGATTCGCTGGCACTGAAGCTTTCTTT. The entire variable domain, with the rest obtained from reference TRBV11-3 and TRBJ1-1, is as follows: EAGVVQSPRYKIIEKKQPVAFWCNPISGHNTLYWYLQNLGQGPELLIRYENEEAVDDSQLPKDRFSAERLKGVDSTLKIQPAELGDSAVYLCASSFHQGFAGTEAFFGQGTRLTVV.

Sample share makes this clone medium-sized. CDR3 residues: CASSLALGTKPGETQYF. CDR3 DNA: TGTGCCAGCAGCTTAGCGCTCGGGACTAAGCCAGGGGAGACCCAGTACTTC. The chain links TRBV7-6 to TRBJ2-5; 7 nucleotides agree with TRBD2. With 0 bases clipped from V and 5 bases from J, the junction kept 12 bases outside the gene matches. CDR3 length: 17 amino acids. Germline V lookup: CDR1 SGHVS, CDR2 FNYEAQ.

The chain joins TRBV29-1 to TRBJ1-5; 7 bases agree with TRBD1. Germline-derived CDR1 and CDR2 are SQVTM and ANQGSEA. V lost 6 bases to trimming and J lost 4 bases; unmatched junction nucleotides: 3. The CDR3 extends over 12 amino acids. This chain's CDR3 is CSVRDSNQPQHF. The CDR3 DNA reads as TGCAGCGTACGGGACAGTAATCAGCCCCAGCATTTT. The variable domain in full, with the rest retrieved from reference TRBV29-1 and TRBJ1-5, is SAVISQKPSRDICQRGTSLTIQCQVDSQVTMMFWYRQQPGQSLTLIATANQGSEATYESGFVIDKFPISRPNLTFSTLTVSNMSPEDSSIYLCSVRDSNQPQHFGDGTRLSIL.

This clone has just a few counts. CDR3 amino acids: CASSEDPRGAFF. The CDR3 nucleotides are TGTGCCAGCAGTGAGGACCCTCGGGGAGCTTTCTTT. The chain uses TRBV9 and TRBJ1-1; D is undetermined. Germline V gene sequence: CDR1 SGDLS, CDR2 YYNGEE. CDR3 length equals 12 residues. V dropped 5 bases and J dropped 10 bases, with 15 bases sitting between them. Filled out from reference TRBV9 and TRBJ1-1, the complete variable domain reads DSGVTQTPKHLITATGQRVTLRCSPRSGDLSVYWYQQSLDQGLQFLIQYYNGEERAKGNILERFSAQQFPDLHSELNLSSLELGDSALYFCASSEDPRGAFFGQGTRLTVV.

This clone was recorded a few times. The gene calls are TRBV28 and TRBJ1-2; 10 nucleotides agree with TRBD1. Trimming removed 10 bases from V and 9 bases from J; junction bases left unmatched: 8. CDR1 is MDHEN, CDR2 SYDVKM, per germline. This CDR3 is built from 12 residues. CDR3 DNA: TGTGCCACAGCGACAGGGGGCGACAGCTACACCTTC. The encoded protein is CATATGGDSYTF.

This clone is deemed large. The CDR3 here is CASSLEAGVDTQYF. DNA of the CDR3: TGTGCCAGCAGCTTGGAGGCGGGGGTGGATACGCAGTATTTT. The V and J genes are TRBV11-3 and TRBJ2-3; 7 nucleotides align to TRBD2. Germline V CDR1 and CDR2: SGHNT, YENEEA. The V segment lost 3 bases and the J segment 6 bases; nucleotides outside the gene matches: 6. This CDR3 is built from 14 residues.

This clone was seen a handful of times. The CDR3 sequence: CASSYDPGGAEGQPQHF. The CDR3 region has the DNA TGTGCCAGCAGTTACGACCCCGGCGGAGCCGAGGGTCAGCCCCAGCATTTT. The chain couples TRBV6-8 to TRBJ1-5; D unresolved. Trimming shortened V by 2 bases and J by 6 bases, and 20 bases separated the two germline ends. Germline loops: CDR1 MNHGY, CDR2 SAAAGT. CDR3 length equals 17 residues.

By frequency in the sample, this clone is medium-sized (0.01 to 0.1%). The rearrangement links TRBV11-3 to TRBJ1-6; TRBD1 might be the D (6 bases). Trimming pared 5 bases from V and 7 bases from J, leaving 15 bases between. The CDR3 has 15 amino acids. The germline V gene has CDR1 SGHNT and CDR2 YENEEA. The CDR3 protein is CASSAQQGGNSPLHF. The CDR3 coding sequence is TGTGCCAGCAGCGCCCAACAGGGTGGAAATTCACCCCTCCACTTT.

A few counts support this clone. The CDR3 region has the DNA TGTGCCAGCTCATCACTAGCGGGGGCCCAAGAGACCCAGTACTTC. Encoded protein: CASSSLAGAQETQYF. The chain combines TRBV18 with TRBJ2-5, with 11 bases fitting TRBD2. Germline CDR1 is KGHSH and CDR2 is LQKENI. The CDR3 runs 15 residues. Trimming at V came to 5 bases and at J to 1 base, leaving 3 bases not matched to a gene. The full variable domain, with the rest looked up from reference TRBV18 and TRBJ2-5, is NAGVMQNPRHLVRRRGQEARLRCSPMKGHSHVYWYRQLPEEGLKFMVYLQKENIIDESGMPKERFSAEFPKEGPSILRIQQVVRGDSAAYFCASSSLAGAQETQYFGPGTRLLVL.

This rearrangement joins TRBV10-3 to TRBJ2-5; weak D call: TRBD2 (7 bases). The CDR3 is 15 amino acids. The germline V gene has CDR1 ENHRY and CDR2 SYGVKD. The germline V and J ends were trimmed by 2 bases and 5 bases, with 15 bases remaining between them. The CDR3 protein is CAISEKGGAGETQYF. The CDR3 coding sequence is TGTGCCATCAGTGAGAAGGGGGGGGCTGGGGAGACCCAGTACTTC.

The genes are TRBV6-8 and TRBJ1-2; the D gene is possibly TRBD1 (5 bases). The CDR3 length is 14 residues. CDR1 and CDR2 from the germline V gene are MNHGY and SAAAGT. V was cut by 7 bases and J by 6 bases, with 18 bases left in between. CDR3 in amino acids: CASNPGGGSDGYTF. The CDR3 bases are TGTGCCAGCAACCCCGGGGGAGGGAGCGATGGCTACACCTTC.

This clone is labeled medium-sized (0.01 to 0.1%). The chain combines TRBV4-1 with TRBJ1-1; possible D gene TRBD1, 5 bases. Germline V CDR1 and CDR2: MGHRA, YSYEKL. This CDR3 is built from 14 residues. The V and J ends lost 0 bases and 7 bases respectively, with 12 bases between them. The CDR3 sequence: CASSQDSGYGEAFF. CDR3 nucleotides: TGCGCCAGCAGCCAAGATTCAGGGTACGGTGAAGCTTTCTTT.

This clone was observed a handful of times. V gene TRBV9 combines with J gene TRBJ2-2; no clear D gene. CDR1 and CDR2 (germline): SGDLS, YYNGEE. The CDR3 is 12 amino acids. With 3 bases removed from V and 3 bases from J, the gap between germline ends came to 3 bases. CDR3 loop: CASSEYTGELFF. The DNA of the CDR3 is TGTGCCAGCAGCGAATACACCGGGGAGCTGTTTTTT.

This clone has a handful of counts. J is TRBJ1-3 and V is TRBV9; D call uncertain. This CDR3 spans 14 amino acids. Germline V gives CDR1 SGDLS, CDR2 YYNGEE. V was trimmed by 7 bases and J by 0 bases, leaving 11 bases between them. CDR3 nucleotides: TGTGCCAGCGGCCCGTACAACTCTGGAAACACCATATATTTT. It is translated as CASGPYNSGNTIYF.

This clone qualifies as medium-sized (0.01 to 0.1%). The junction departs from germline at one end; a sequencing error may be responsible. J is TRBJ2-5 and V is TRBV6-8; 10 bases fit TRBD2. Germline V lookup: CDR1 MNHGY, CDR2 SAAAGT. This CDR3 comprises 16 residues. The CDR3 nucleotides read TGTGCCATCAGTGCAAGCGGGAGGGCCGAGCGAGAGACCCAGTACTTC. It specifies CAISASGRAERETQYF.

This chain uses TRBV11-3 with TRBJ2-2, with 12 bases matching TRBD1. CDR3 length: 17 amino acids. Germline V gene data show CDR1 as SGHNT and CDR2 as YENEEA. V trimming: 5 bases; J trimming: 6 bases; junction bases outside the gene matches: 10. The CDR3 sequence is CASSLRPGQGASGELFF. CDR3 sequence (DNA): TGTGCCAGCAGCCTACGACCGGGACAGGGGGCCTCCGGGGAGCTGTTTTTT.